The clone carrying this T cell receptor beta chain turned up a few times. Its antigen is still unknown. The junction shows a germline mismatch at one end, possibly a read error. This sample is part of a study of shared clonotypes between healthy human individuals. Points from the study as a whole: Naive subsets generally had larger estimated richness than memory subsets. Clonotypes not shared had lower generation probabilities than those common to all four donors.

CDR3 length equals 9 residues. Germline CDR1 SQVTM, CDR2 ANQGSEA. Each subset's genomic DNA was shared equally among a number of immunoSEQ plates. TCRdb keeps only in-frame clones here, not all; method: immunoSEQ multiplex PCR. Here the sample spans 2 million to 2.5 million clones, over 90% being singletons. The sample consisted of naive CD4+ T cells from PBMCs. Subset: CD45RA+ positively selected. V and J are TRBV29-1 and TRBJ1-1, with no clear D. The receptor was derived from a young man in good health. Some clones in this sample may be carry-over from other donors' samples. The CDR3 DNA reads TGCAGCGTTGGCCATGCCGGACTCTTT. Translated: CSVGHAGLF.